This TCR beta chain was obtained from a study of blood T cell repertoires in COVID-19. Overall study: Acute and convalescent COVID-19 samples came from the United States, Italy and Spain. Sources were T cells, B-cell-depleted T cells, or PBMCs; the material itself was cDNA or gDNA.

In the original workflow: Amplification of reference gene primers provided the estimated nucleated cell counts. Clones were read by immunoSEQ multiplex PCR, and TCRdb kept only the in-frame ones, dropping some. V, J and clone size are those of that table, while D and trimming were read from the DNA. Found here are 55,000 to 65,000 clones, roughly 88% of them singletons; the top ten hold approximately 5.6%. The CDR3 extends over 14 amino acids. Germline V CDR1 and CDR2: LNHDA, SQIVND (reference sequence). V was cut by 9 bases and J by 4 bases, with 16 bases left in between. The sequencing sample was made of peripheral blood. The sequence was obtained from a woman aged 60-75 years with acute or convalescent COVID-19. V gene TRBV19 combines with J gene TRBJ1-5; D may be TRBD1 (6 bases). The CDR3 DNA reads TGTGCCAGCACCCTCGGGACACTAAATCAGCCCCAGCATTTT. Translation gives CASTLGTLNQPQHF. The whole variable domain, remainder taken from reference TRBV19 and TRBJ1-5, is DGGITQSPKYLFRKEGQNVTLSCEQNLNHDAMYWYRQDPGQGLRLIYYSQIVNDFQKGDIAEGYSVSREKKESFPLTVTSAQKNPTAFYLCASTLGTLNQPQHFGDGTRLSIL.